These T cell receptor beta chains were read from a single sample in a study of persistence of HIV-infected CD4 T cells. Using immunoSEQ multiplex PCR, the repertoire was profiled, and TCRdb retains in-frame clones only, with some absent. Among fewer than 40,000 clones, 82% were seen once, and the ten largest hold under 7.5%. Antigens of these TCRs are unknown. Here the sequenced sample was CD4+ T cells sorted from PBMCs after approximately 19-hour stimulation, taken from a patient who received antiretroviral therapy. Receptor source: an adult woman with HIV who was CMV-seropositive. The CDR3 runs from the conserved cysteine through the conserved F or W. The D gene is left open where the match is weak. Clone size is given for some rows only: seen once, a few or many times, or a class if the clone is expanded.

v_gene: TRBV4-2
d_gene: -
j_gene: TRBJ2-5
abundance: -
CDR3nt: TGTGCCAGCAGCCAAGGGACCCCCAACCAAGAGACCCAGTACTTC
CDR3aa: CASSQGTPNQETQYF

v_gene: TRBV19
d_gene: -
j_gene: TRBJ1-5
abundance: -
CDR3nt: TGTGCCAGTAGGCGGCGGAACGATCAGCCCCAGCATTTT
CDR3aa: CASRRRNDQPQHF

v_gene: TRBV5-1
d_gene: -
j_gene: TRBJ1-6
abundance: -
CDR3nt: TGCGCCAGCAGCTTCGGTGGGGGGGCGAGTTCACCCCTCCACTTT
CDR3aa: CASSFGGGASSPLHF

v_gene: TRBV6-2/TRBV6-3
d_gene: -
j_gene: TRBJ2-7
abundance: -
CDR3nt: TGTGCCAGCAGTTACGGGCATAGGTACGAGCAGTACTTC
CDR3aa: CASSYGHRYEQYF

v_gene: TRBV18
d_gene: TRBD1
j_gene: TRBJ1-2
abundance: -
CDR3nt: TGTGCCAGCTCACCTTCTGAGACAGGGGGCGCGCACGGCTACACCTTC
CDR3aa: CASSPSETGGAHGYTF

v_gene: TRBV10-3
d_gene: -
j_gene: TRBJ2-5
abundance: -
CDR3nt: TGTGCCATCAGTGAGAGACAAGAGACCCAGTACTTC
CDR3aa: CAISERQETQYF

v_gene: TRBV28
d_gene: -
j_gene: TRBJ1-1
abundance: -
CDR3nt: TGTGCCAGCAGTCCCTCAGCCACAGGGGAAGCTTTCTTT
CDR3aa: CASSPSATGEAFF

v_gene: TRBV18
d_gene: TRBD2
j_gene: TRBJ2-7
abundance: once
CDR3nt: TGTGCCAGCCCCGGGTCTAGCGGGAGCAAGGTGGGTCGAGAGCAGTACTTC
CDR3aa: CASPGSSGSKVGREQYF

v_gene: TRBV27
d_gene: TRBD2
j_gene: TRBJ2-3
abundance: -
CDR3nt: TGTGCCAGCCGTGAGGCGGGGGGAACAGATACGCAGTATTTT
CDR3aa: CASREAGGTDTQYF

v_gene: TRBV5-6
d_gene: -
j_gene: TRBJ2-7
abundance: -
CDR3nt: TGTGCCAGCAGCTTTTTCGGGCAGGCGGGCTACGAGCAGTACTTC
CDR3aa: CASSFFGQAGYEQYF

v_gene: TRBV3-1/TRBV3-2
d_gene: -
j_gene: TRBJ2-5
abundance: -
CDR3nt: TGTGCCAGCAGCCAATTAAGTCCTCAAGAGACCCAGTACTTC
CDR3aa: CASSQLSPQETQYF

v_gene: TRBV29-1
d_gene: -
j_gene: TRBJ1-2
abundance: -
CDR3nt: TGCAGCGTTGACAACCCAGGCTATGGCTACACCTTC
CDR3aa: CSVDNPGYGYTF

v_gene: TRBV12-3/TRBV12-4
d_gene: -
j_gene: TRBJ1-2
abundance: -
CDR3nt: TGTGCCAGCAGTTTAGGGGACGGCTATGGCTACACCTTC
CDR3aa: CASSLGDGYGYTF

v_gene: TRBV6-2/TRBV6-3
d_gene: TRBD1
j_gene: TRBJ1-2
abundance: -
CDR3nt: TGTGCCAGCAGCCTCGGGACAGGGGAGTACTATGGCTACACCTTC
CDR3aa: CASSLGTGEYYGYTF

v_gene: TRBV20-1
d_gene: -
j_gene: TRBJ1-1
abundance: -
CDR3nt: TGCAGTGCTAGTAAAACGACGAACACTGAAGCTTTCTTT
CDR3aa: CSASKTTNTEAFF

v_gene: TRBV5-6
d_gene: -
j_gene: TRBJ1-1
abundance: -
CDR3nt: TGTGCCAGCAGCTTTGGCGGGGGGACTGAAGCTTTCTTT
CDR3aa: CASSFGGGTEAFF

v_gene: TRBV29-1
d_gene: -
j_gene: TRBJ1-1
abundance: few
CDR3nt: TGCAGCGTTCACGGAGGGGTCACTGAAGCTTTCTTT
CDR3aa: CSVHGGVTEAFF

v_gene: TRBV5-4
d_gene: TRBD1
j_gene: TRBJ2-3
abundance: -
CDR3nt: TGTGCCAGCAGCTTGGGGACAGGGATAACAGATACGCAGTATTTT
CDR3aa: CASSLGTGITDTQYF

v_gene: TRBV18
d_gene: -
j_gene: TRBJ1-1
abundance: -
CDR3nt: TGTGCCAGCTCCTGGGACACAGCGGACACTGAAGCTTTCTTT
CDR3aa: CASSWDTADTEAFF

v_gene: TRBV6-6
d_gene: -
j_gene: TRBJ1-5
abundance: -
CDR3nt: TGTGCCAGCAGTTACTCGACGGGGGTCGCGTATCAGCCCCAGCATTTT
CDR3aa: CASSYSTGVAYQPQHF

v_gene: TRBV4-3
d_gene: -
j_gene: TRBJ2-1
abundance: -
CDR3nt: TGCGCCAGCAGCCAAGATCTCGGGGGTCGTTACAATGAGCAGTTCTTC
CDR3aa: CASSQDLGGRYNEQFF

v_gene: TRBV5-8
d_gene: TRBD2
j_gene: TRBJ2-3
abundance: -
CDR3nt: TGTGCCAGCAGCTTGGTGGCTAGCGGACCAGATACGCAGTATTTT
CDR3aa: CASSLVASGPDTQYF

v_gene: TRBV14
d_gene: -
j_gene: TRBJ1-3
abundance: -
CDR3nt: TGTGCCAGCAGCCAAGATCCAGCTGGAAACACCATATATTTT
CDR3aa: CASSQDPAGNTIYF

v_gene: TRBV3-1/TRBV3-2
d_gene: -
j_gene: TRBJ1-5
abundance: -
CDR3nt: TGTGCCAGCAGCCGGACACGCAATCAGCCCCAGCATTTT
CDR3aa: CASSRTRNQPQHF

v_gene: TRBV6-4
d_gene: -
j_gene: TRBJ2-2
abundance: -
CDR3nt: TGTGCCAGCAGACAGGGATCCATAAACACCGGGGAGCTGTTTTTT
CDR3aa: CASRQGSINTGELFF

v_gene: TRBV30
d_gene: TRBD2
j_gene: TRBJ2-5
abundance: -
CDR3nt: TGTGCCTGTCACCGGTCAATCCGACTAGCGGAGACCCAGTACTTC
CDR3aa: CACHRSIRLAETQYF

v_gene: TRBV14
d_gene: TRBD1
j_gene: TRBJ1-6
abundance: -
CDR3nt: TGTGCCAGCAGCCAACCGATCTTAGACAGGGATTATTCACCCCTCCACTTT
CDR3aa: CASSQPILDRDYSPLHF

v_gene: TRBV19
d_gene: -
j_gene: TRBJ1-6
abundance: -
CDR3nt: TGTGCCAGTAGTATTCTGGGGGATTCACCCCTCCACTTT
CDR3aa: CASSILGDSPLHF

v_gene: TRBV5-4
d_gene: TRBD1
j_gene: TRBJ1-3
abundance: -
CDR3nt: TGTGCCAGCAGCTTGGTTTCAGGGGGCGGCTCGAACACCATATATTTT
CDR3aa: CASSLVSGGGSNTIYF

v_gene: TRBV28
d_gene: -
j_gene: TRBJ1-2
abundance: -
CDR3nt: TGTGCCAGCAGTTCTCCCGGCAACTACTATGGCTACACCTTC
CDR3aa: CASSSPGNYYGYTF

v_gene: TRBV4-1
d_gene: -
j_gene: TRBJ2-6
abundance: -
CDR3nt: TGCGCCAGCAGCCAATATTCCTCAGGGTCTGGGGCCAACGTCCTGACTTTC
CDR3aa: CASSQYSSGSGANVLTF

v_gene: TRBV7-2
d_gene: -
j_gene: TRBJ2-1
abundance: -
CDR3nt: TGTGCCAGCAGCTCCCAGGGGTACAATGAGCAGTTCTTC
CDR3aa: CASSSQGYNEQFF

v_gene: TRBV7-3
d_gene: -
j_gene: TRBJ2-5
abundance: -
CDR3nt: TGTGCCAGCAGCTATAGTGGGGCTGCGACCCAGTACTTC
CDR3aa: CASSYSGAATQYF

v_gene: TRBV18
d_gene: TRBD1
j_gene: TRBJ1-1
abundance: few
CDR3nt: TGTGCCAGCTCACCACTGGGGCAGGGGGCTTCTACCACTGAAGCTTTCTTT
CDR3aa: CASSPLGQGASTTEAFF

v_gene: TRBV11-3
d_gene: -
j_gene: TRBJ2-7
abundance: -
CDR3nt: TGTGCCAGCAGCCCTCCTCCGGGACACCATAGCTACGAGCAGTACTTC
CDR3aa: CASSPPPGHHSYEQYF

v_gene: TRBV5-1
d_gene: -
j_gene: TRBJ1-4
abundance: medium-sized
CDR3nt: TGCGCCAGCAGCTTGGAGGGGGCTAATGAAAAACTGTTTTTT
CDR3aa: CASSLEGANEKLFF

v_gene: TRBV7-9
d_gene: -
j_gene: TRBJ1-4
abundance: -
CDR3nt: TGTGCCAGCAGCCTAAACTCCGGGCCCGTCGGGGAAAAACTGTTTTTT
CDR3aa: CASSLNSGPVGEKLFF

v_gene: TRBV30
d_gene: TRBD1
j_gene: TRBJ2-7
abundance: -
CDR3nt: TGTGCCTGGAGCGGGGACAGGCGGACCTACGAGCAGTACTTC
CDR3aa: CAWSGDRRTYEQYF

v_gene: TRBV15
d_gene: -
j_gene: TRBJ2-4
abundance: -
CDR3nt: TGTGCCACCAGAGGCGCCTACGAATTAGGGGACATTCAGTACTTC
CDR3aa: CATRGAYELGDIQYF

v_gene: TRBV5-1
d_gene: -
j_gene: TRBJ2-2
abundance: -
CDR3nt: TGCGCCAGCAGCCCCTCCCTAACCGGGGAGCTGTTTTTT
CDR3aa: CASSPSLTGELFF

v_gene: TRBV6-5
d_gene: -
j_gene: TRBJ1-1
abundance: -
CDR3nt: TGTGCCAGCAGAGTCGGGCCGAACACTGAAGCTTTCTTT
CDR3aa: CASRVGPNTEAFF

v_gene: TRBV7-9
d_gene: -
j_gene: TRBJ2-1
abundance: -
CDR3nt: TGTGCCAGCAGCTATTTAGGGTACAATGAGCAGTTCTTC
CDR3aa: CASSYLGYNEQFF

v_gene: TRBV12-5
d_gene: -
j_gene: TRBJ2-5
abundance: few
CDR3nt: TGTGCTAGTGCCTTGGGGGGAGCAGGGCAAGAGACCCAGTACTTC
CDR3aa: CASALGGAGQETQYF

v_gene: TRBV19
d_gene: TRBD1
j_gene: TRBJ1-5
abundance: -
CDR3nt: TGTGCCAGTAGTTCCGGGACAGGGCCCCTAGTTAGGGGGCCCCAGCATTTT
CDR3aa: CASSSGTGPLVRGPQHF

v_gene: TRBV7-9
d_gene: -
j_gene: TRBJ2-4
abundance: -
CDR3nt: TGTGCCAGCAGCTTAGGCTCAGGATCGTCGGGCATTCAGTACTTC
CDR3aa: CASSLGSGSSGIQYF

v_gene: TRBV29-1
d_gene: -
j_gene: TRBJ1-1
abundance: once
CDR3nt: TGCAGCGTTGTTTCTGGGGCCGAGAAAGCTTTCTTT
CDR3aa: CSVVSGAEKAFF

v_gene: TRBV9
d_gene: -
j_gene: TRBJ1-3
abundance: -
CDR3nt: TGTGCCAGCAGCGTAGAAGGGGCAGGAAACACCATATATTTT
CDR3aa: CASSVEGAGNTIYF

v_gene: TRBV6-1
d_gene: -
j_gene: TRBJ1-2
abundance: -
CDR3nt: TGTGCCAGCAGGGAAGGGTATGGCTACACCTTC
CDR3aa: CASREGYGYTF

v_gene: TRBV2
d_gene: -
j_gene: TRBJ2-1
abundance: -
CDR3nt: TGTGCCAGCAGTGAGGCCAGGGGCTACAATGAGCAGTTCTTC
CDR3aa: CASSEARGYNEQFF

v_gene: TRBV15
d_gene: -
j_gene: TRBJ2-1
abundance: -
CDR3nt: TGTGCCACCAGCAGAGATATAGGGGCCCCCTACAATGAGCAGTTCTTC
CDR3aa: CATSRDIGAPYNEQFF

v_gene: TRBV4-1
d_gene: TRBD1
j_gene: TRBJ2-3
abundance: once
CDR3nt: TGCGCCAGCAGCCGGGACAGATACACAGATACGCAGTATTTT
CDR3aa: CASSRDRYTDTQYF

v_gene: TRBV7-3
d_gene: TRBD2
j_gene: TRBJ2-1
abundance: -
CDR3nt: TGTGCCAGCAGCTTAGTCGGGACTAGCACAGATGAGCAGTTCTTC
CDR3aa: CASSLVGTSTDEQFF

v_gene: TRBV18
d_gene: TRBD1
j_gene: TRBJ1-2
abundance: -
CDR3nt: TGTGCCAGCTCACCATCGACAGGGGGTAATTATGGCTACACCTTC
CDR3aa: CASSPSTGGNYGYTF

v_gene: TRBV4-3
d_gene: TRBD1
j_gene: TRBJ2-4
abundance: -
CDR3nt: TGCGCCAGCAGCCAAGAACGAGGGACAGACCTAGCCAAAAACATTCAGTACTTC
CDR3aa: CASSQERGTDLAKNIQYF

v_gene: TRBV10-3
d_gene: TRBD1
j_gene: TRBJ1-1
abundance: -
CDR3nt: TGTGCCATCAGTAGAACAGGGGGCACTGAAGCTTTCTTT
CDR3aa: CAISRTGGTEAFF

v_gene: TRBV9
d_gene: -
j_gene: TRBJ1-5
abundance: -
CDR3nt: TGTGCCAGCAGCGTAGAGGGGAATAGCAATCAGCCCCAGCATTTT
CDR3aa: CASSVEGNSNQPQHF

v_gene: TRBV28
d_gene: -
j_gene: TRBJ1-4
abundance: -
CDR3nt: TGTGCCAGCCTCGGGGGGACAACTAATGAAAAACTGTTTTTT
CDR3aa: CASLGGTTNEKLFF

v_gene: TRBV9
d_gene: TRBD1
j_gene: TRBJ2-5
abundance: -
CDR3nt: TGTGCCAGCAGCCCGCAGGGGGCACGGGGGGAGACCCAGTACTTC
CDR3aa: CASSPQGARGETQYF

v_gene: TRBV3-1/TRBV3-2
d_gene: -
j_gene: TRBJ1-6
abundance: few
CDR3nt: TGTGCCAGCAGCCAAGATGGACGTTCATCTAATTCACCCCTCCACTTT
CDR3aa: CASSQDGRSSNSPLHF

v_gene: TRBV9
d_gene: TRBD1
j_gene: TRBJ1-2
abundance: -
CDR3nt: TGTGCCAGCAGCGTAGCGGACAGGGGGTGGGGTGGCTACACCTTC
CDR3aa: CASSVADRGWGGYTF